The present entry profiles one T cell receptor (beta chain) with its context. Antigen: not known. Trimming stripped 3 bases from V and 11 bases from J, with 10 bases between. This CDR3 has 10 residues. Germline-derived CDR1 and CDR2 are SQVTM and ANQGSEA. The data originate from a study of T-cell memory formation after mild COVID-19. Looking at the study overall: For the most part, TCR clusters were specific to one donor. Findings of the study overall: Mostly located in CM and EM were contracting CD4+ clones, with contracting CD8+ clones located in EMRA. Pre-infection memory already had some responding clones, implying cross-reactive memory joined.

TCR alpha and TCR beta cDNA libraries with sample barcodes and UMIs came from 5'RACE using constant-segment primers. One entry per CDR3 protein results from TCRdb running MiXCR on the 5' RACE reads. The sample consists of approximately 480,000 distinct CDR3 sequences, about 18% of them appearing once. Sequenced input: PBMCs or a T cell subset sorted from them (not recorded which). The sequence derives from an adult woman who had mild COVID-19 (a few samples of this study predate the infection). Cell type and time point are not known. The chain carries TRBV29-1 and TRBJ1-1, with D uncertain. The DNA for the CDR3 is TGCAGCGTTGAGCTTCAGGAGGCTTTCTTT. Encoded protein: CSVELQEAFF.